By sample share, the clone carrying this T cell receptor (beta chain) is medium-sized. CDR1 is SGHTA, CDR2 FQGTGA, per germline. The CDR3 extends over 18 amino acids. The V and J ends lost 1 base and 5 bases, in that order; junction bases with no gene match: 9. This sample is part of a study of blood T cell repertoires in COVID-19. On the study more broadly: From the United States, Italy and Spain came samples of acute and convalescent COVID-19. PBMCs, B-cell-depleted T cells, or T cells provided the cDNA or gDNA that made up the material.

A Seattle source enrolled patients during active infection and followed them longitudinally. Per the original methods: Estimation of nucleated cell counts was performed using reference gene primer amplification. Libraries were prepared by immunoSEQ multiplex PCR; TCRdb keeps only in-frame clonotypes and omits some of them. Clonal size and the V and J genes are those of that table, whereas D and trimming came from the DNA. The repertoire holds 100,000 to 150,000 clones, with more than 90% as singletons. The specimen sequenced was peripheral blood. The sequence was obtained from a man in his sixties with COVID-19, enrolled during active disease. The chain recombines TRBV7-3 with TRBJ2-2; 11 bases agree with TRBD2. The CDR3 region is CASSLIVTSGEGTGELFF. CDR3 DNA sequence: TGTGCCAGCAGCTTAATTGTGACTAGCGGGGAGGGGACCGGGGAGCTGTTTTTT.